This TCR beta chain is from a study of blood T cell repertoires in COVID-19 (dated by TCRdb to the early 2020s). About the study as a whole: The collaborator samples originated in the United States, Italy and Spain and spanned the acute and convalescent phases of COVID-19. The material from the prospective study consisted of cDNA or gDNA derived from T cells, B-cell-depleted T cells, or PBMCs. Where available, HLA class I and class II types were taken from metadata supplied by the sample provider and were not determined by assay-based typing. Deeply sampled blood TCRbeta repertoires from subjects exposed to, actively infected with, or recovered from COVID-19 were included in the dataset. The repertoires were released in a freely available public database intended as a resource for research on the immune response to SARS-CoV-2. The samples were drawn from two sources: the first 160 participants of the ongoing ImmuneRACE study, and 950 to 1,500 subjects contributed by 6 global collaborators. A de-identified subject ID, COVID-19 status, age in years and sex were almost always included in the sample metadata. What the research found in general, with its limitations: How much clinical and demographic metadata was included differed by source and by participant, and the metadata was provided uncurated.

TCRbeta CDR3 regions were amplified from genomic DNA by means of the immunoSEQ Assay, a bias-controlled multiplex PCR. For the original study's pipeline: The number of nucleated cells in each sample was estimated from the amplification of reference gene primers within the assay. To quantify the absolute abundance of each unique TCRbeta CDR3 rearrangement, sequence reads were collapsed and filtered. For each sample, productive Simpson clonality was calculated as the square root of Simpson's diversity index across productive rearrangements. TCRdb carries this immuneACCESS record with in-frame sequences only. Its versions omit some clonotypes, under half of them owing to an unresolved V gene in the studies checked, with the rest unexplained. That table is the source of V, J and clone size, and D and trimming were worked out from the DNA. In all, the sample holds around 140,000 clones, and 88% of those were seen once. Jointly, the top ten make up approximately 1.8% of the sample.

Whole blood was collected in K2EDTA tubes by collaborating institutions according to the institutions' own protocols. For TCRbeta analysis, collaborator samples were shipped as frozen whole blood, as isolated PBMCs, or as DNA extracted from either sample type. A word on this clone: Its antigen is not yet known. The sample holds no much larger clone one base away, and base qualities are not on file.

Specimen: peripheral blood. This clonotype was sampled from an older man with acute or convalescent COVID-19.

Read as DNA, the sequence is TGTGCCAGTATTCCGCCGGGACAGGGGTTTACTGAAGCTTTCTTT. This sequence encodes CASIPPGQGFTEAFF. The rearrangement joined TRBV19 to TRBJ1-1, with 10 middle bases fitting TRBD1. V is pruned by 7 bases and J by 5 bases, leaving 10 bases of the junction without a gene match. CDR1 and CDR2, per the germline V gene (reference sequence), are LNHDA and SQIVND. The cysteine opens and the phenylalanine closes a CDR3 of 15 amino acids. Of the read, only the CDR3 DNA is kept; its 45 bases are in frame from base 1.